Each of the 6 T cell receptor beta chains below was sequenced from the same sample in a study of blood T cell repertoires in COVID-19. The protocol was immunoSEQ multiplex PCR, while the TCRdb copy is restricted to in-frame clones and leaves out a portion. The table lists 120,000 or so clones, 60% to 80% of them singletons. Sequenced input: peripheral blood. The receptors come from a man between 60 and 70 years old with acute or convalescent COVID-19.

The rearrangement uses TRBV3-1 (or the pseudogene TRBV3-2) and TRBJ1-1; tentative D call: TRBD1 (5 bases). The CDR3 spans 16 residues. Germline V gene data show CDR1 as LGHDT and CDR2 as YNNKEL (reference sequence). V lost 1 base to trimming and J lost 1 base, with 13 bases between them. The CDR3: CASSQAQGYRNTEAFF. In DNA, the CDR3 is TGTGCCAGCAGCCAAGCCCAGGGCTATCGGAACACTGAAGCTTTCTTT.

The gene calls are TRBV21-1 and TRBJ1-1; the table's D call of TRBD1 was not tested on the DNA. TRBV21-1 has pseudogene status. This CDR3 comprises 16 residues. Here the CDR3 reads CASSKNSLSGLTEAFF. The CDR3 DNA reads TGTGCCAGCAGCAAAAACAGCTTGTCAGGGCTCACTGAAGCTTTCTTT.

The chain joins TRBV7-2 to TRBJ2-7; D is undetermined. Germline CDR1 and CDR2: SGHTA and FQGNSA. The CDR3 is made up of 14 amino acids. With 1 base removed from V and 3 bases from J, the gap between germline ends came to 10 bases. CDR3 amino acids: CASSLVGRYYEQYF. The CDR3 DNA sequence: TGTGCCAGCAGCTTAGTCGGCAGGTACTACGAGCAGTACTTC. The full variable domain, in which reference TRBV7-2 and TRBJ2-7 provide the parts outside the CDR3, is GAGVSQSPSNKVTEKGKDVELRCDPISGHTALYWYRQSLGQGLEFLIYFQGNSAPDKSGLPSDRFSAERTGGSVSTLTIQRTQQEDSAVYLCASSLVGRYYEQYFGPGTRLTVT.

The V call is TRBV2, the J call TRBJ2-3; a weak D match, TRBD1 (5 bases). The CDR3 is 13 residues long. CDR1 and CDR2 (germline): SNHLY, FYNNEI. Trimming left V 0 bases short and J 6 bases short, with 7 bases between. The CDR3 loop reads CASSEARGDTQYF. In DNA, the CDR3 is TGTGCCAGCAGTGAAGCTAGGGGTGATACGCAGTATTTT.

The rearrangement joins TRBV7-9 to TRBJ2-7, with 7 bases lining up with TRBD1. V trimming: 5 bases; J trimming: 1 base; junction bases outside the gene matches: 8. CDR3 length equals 15 residues. Germline-derived CDR1 and CDR2 are SEHNR and FQNEAQ (reference sequence). DNA for the CDR3: TGTGCCAGCAGCCCCGGGACAGTCCTTTCCTACGAGCAGTACTTC. Translation gives CASSPGTVLSYEQYF.

V usage is TRBV2 and J usage is TRBJ1-1, with no clear D. The germline V gene has CDR1 SNHLY and CDR2 FYNNEI. This CDR3 contains 12 residues. V was pared by 6 bases and J by 1 base, with 6 bases between. This chain's CDR3 is CASRAGNTEAFF. In DNA, the CDR3 is TGTGCCAGCAGAGCTGGGAACACTGAAGCTTTCTTT.